Listed below are T cell receptor beta chains from one sample, sequenced in a study of human T cells and chemical hapten exposure. TCRdb ran MiXCR on the RACE reads and lists one entry per CDR3 protein. The top ten hold around 8.8% of the sample, which has approximately 370,000 distinct CDR3 sequences, around 5.5% seen once. The source material was whole blood, sampled in connection with sensitization to the hapten diphenylcyclopropenone (DPC). These receptors were collected from a woman under 30 with alopecia areata. Some clones in this sample may be carry-over from other donors' samples. The CDR3 runs from the conserved cysteine through the conserved F or W. A D gene is named only where the DNA matches it firmly. The size field is filled for only some rows; it gives once, few, many or a size class.

CDR3: CASNLDREETQYF
DNA: TGTGCCAGCAACCTGGACAGGGAAGAGACCCAGTACTTC
J: TRBJ2-5
size: .
D: TRBD1
V: TRBV7-2

CDR3: CASRTGNLNQPQHF
DNA: TGTGCCAGTAGGACGGGGAATCTCAATCAGCCCCAGCATTTT
J: TRBJ1-5
size: many
D: .
V: TRBV28

CDR3: CASSQEGSGANVLTF
DNA: TGTGCCAGCAGCCAGGAGGGATCCGGGGCCAACGTCCTGACTTTC
J: TRBJ2-6
size: many
D: .
V: TRBV3-1

CDR3: CSAYRQNTEAFF
DNA: TGCAGCGCCTATAGACAGAACACTGAAGCTTTCTTT
J: TRBJ1-1
size: few
D: .
V: TRBV29-1

CDR3: CASSFHRDNQPQHF
DNA: TGTGCCAGCAGTTTCCACAGGGACAATCAGCCCCAGCATTTT
J: TRBJ1-5
size: many
D: .
V: TRBV28

CDR3: CASSLVGYSNTEAFF
DNA: TGTGCCAGCAGCTTAGTGGGGTACAGTAACACTGAAGCTTTCTTT
J: TRBJ1-1
size: many
D: .
V: TRBV7-2

CDR3: CASSLPDETQYF
DNA: TGTGCCAGCAGCTTACCCGATGAGACCCAGTACTTC
J: TRBJ2-5
size: .
D: .
V: TRBV12-3/TRBV12-4

CDR3: CASSQEPQGLGADTQYF
DNA: TGCGCCAGCAGCCAAGAGCCCCAGGGGCTTGGTGCAGATACGCAGTATTTT
J: TRBJ2-3
size: .
D: .
V: TRBV4-1

CDR3: CASSPGLAFTDTQYF
DNA: TGTGCCAGCAGCCCGGGACTAGCGTTCACAGATACGCAGTATTTT
J: TRBJ2-3
size: few
D: TRBD2
V: TRBV6-1

CDR3: CASALGQGAGGYTF
DNA: TGTGCCAGCGCCTTAGGGCAGGGGGCGGGCGGCTACACCTTC
J: TRBJ1-2
size: many
D: TRBD1
V: TRBV12-3/TRBV12-4

CDR3: CASSFRRGGGEAFF
DNA: TGTGCCAGCAGCTTCAGGAGGGGAGGAGGTGAAGCTTTCTTT
J: TRBJ1-1
size: .
D: .
V: TRBV7-8

CDR3: CASSPGQEPYEQYF
DNA: TGCGCCAGCAGTCCGGGACAGGAGCCCTACGAGCAGTACTTC
J: TRBJ2-7
size: few
D: TRBD1
V: TRBV5-1

CDR3: CASTQGSTGTEAFF
DNA: TGTGCCAGCACTCAGGGGTCTACGGGAACTGAAGCTTTCTTT
J: TRBJ1-1
size: few
D: .
V: TRBV6-1

CDR3: CASGDDRAAQYF
DNA: TGCGCCAGCGGCGACGACAGGGCCGCCCAGTACTTC
J: TRBJ2-5
size: many
D: TRBD1
V: TRBV5-1

CDR3: CSPDRDKNIQYF
DNA: TGCAGCCCGGACAGGGACAAAAACATTCAGTACTTC
J: TRBJ2-4
size: many
D: TRBD1
V: TRBV29-1

CDR3: CASSQDVTSRGAFF
DNA: TGTGCCAGCAGCCAAGATGTGACATCAAGGGGGGCTTTCTTT
J: TRBJ1-1
size: .
D: .
V: TRBV3-1

CDR3: CASSPRGQIKMNTEAFF
DNA: TGTGCCAGCAGCCCCCGTGGGCAAATTAAAATGAACACTGAAGCTTTCTTT
J: TRBJ1-1
size: .
D: .
V: TRBV7-2

CDR3: CASSEVQDYGYTF
DNA: TGTGCCAGCAGTGAAGTACAGGACTATGGCTACACCTTC
J: TRBJ1-2
size: .
D: .
V: TRBV2

CDR3: CASSIEVADQNQPQHF
DNA: TGTGCCAGTAGTATAGAGGTGGCAGACCAAAATCAGCCCCAGCATTTT
J: TRBJ1-5
size: .
D: .
V: TRBV19

CDR3: CASSLVVANEQFF
DNA: TGTGCCAGCAGCTTAGTGGTAGCCAATGAGCAGTTCTTC
J: TRBJ2-1
size: .
D: .
V: TRBV11-2

CDR3: CASSHSENTEAFF
DNA: TGTGCCAGCAGTCACTCAGAGAACACTGAAGCTTTCTTT
J: TRBJ1-1
size: .
D: .
V: TRBV6-2/TRBV6-3

CDR3: CASSLLGGDTQYF
DNA: TGTGCCAGCAGTCTCCTAGGCGGGGATACGCAGTATTTT
J: TRBJ2-3
size: .
D: .
V: TRBV12-3/TRBV12-4

CDR3: CASSYGGQGNTEAFF
DNA: TGTGCCAGCAGTTACGGTGGGCAGGGGAACACTGAAGCTTTCTTT
J: TRBJ1-1
size: many
D: .
V: TRBV6-6

CDR3: CASTNPQGSPSYEQYF
DNA: TGTGCCAGCACCAACCCTCAGGGCTCTCCGTCCTACGAGCAGTACTTC
J: TRBJ2-7
size: many
D: .
V: TRBV7-8

CDR3: CASSQDWTSGPTDTQYF
DNA: TGCGCCAGCAGCCAAGATTGGACTAGCGGACCCACAGATACGCAGTATTTT
J: TRBJ2-3
size: many
D: TRBD2
V: TRBV4-3

CDR3: CASSQERPLSSYNEQFF
DNA: TGTGCCAGCAGCCAAGAAAGGCCTCTGAGCTCCTACAATGAGCAGTTCTTC
J: TRBJ2-1
size: .
D: .
V: TRBV3-1

CDR3: CASSLGDEGGYTF
DNA: TGTGCCAGCAGCTTAGGGGACGAGGGCGGCTACACCTTC
J: TRBJ1-2
size: .
D: .
V: TRBV7-8

CDR3: CASSQEGGGAVEQFF
DNA: TGTGCCAGCAGCCAAGAAGGTGGGGGGGCGGTTGAGCAGTTCTTC
J: TRBJ2-1
size: many
D: .
V: TRBV14

CDR3: CASSLDRGGEKLFF
DNA: TGTGCCAGCAGCTTGGACAGGGGAGGTGAAAAACTGTTTTTT
J: TRBJ1-4
size: many
D: TRBD1
V: TRBV5-4

CDR3: CASTLESGYEQYF
DNA: TGTGCCAGCACCCTGGAGTCGGGATACGAGCAGTACTTC
J: TRBJ2-7
size: many
D: .
V: TRBV6-5

CDR3: CASSLAGGKREQFF
DNA: TGTGCCAGCAGTTTAGCCGGCGGGAAGAGGGAGCAGTTCTTC
J: TRBJ2-1
size: many
D: .
V: TRBV12-3/TRBV12-4

CDR3: CASSYSLRGYTF
DNA: TGTGCCAGCAGTTACTCGCTAAGAGGCTACACCTTC
J: TRBJ1-2
size: .
D: .
V: TRBV6-2/TRBV6-3

CDR3: CASSSVQGVDTQYF
DNA: TGCGCCAGCAGCTCGGTACAGGGGGTAGATACGCAGTATTTT
J: TRBJ2-3
size: .
D: TRBD1
V: TRBV5-1

CDR3: CASSPAAGRANTGELFF
DNA: TGTGCCAGCAGCCCTGCCGCAGGGAGGGCGAACACCGGGGAGCTGTTTTTT
J: TRBJ2-2
size: .
D: TRBD2
V: TRBV6-5

CDR3: CASSPDWSSYEQYF
DNA: TGTGCCAGCAGCCCCGACTGGAGCTCCTACGAGCAGTACTTC
J: TRBJ2-7
size: many
D: .
V: TRBV6-1

CDR3: CASSQDRGVPGELFF
DNA: TGCGCCAGCAGCCAAGACAGGGGCGTACCCGGGGAGCTGTTTTTT
J: TRBJ2-2
size: many
D: .
V: TRBV4-3

CDR3: CASSFHTDTQYF
DNA: TGTGCCAGCAGCTTCCACACAGATACGCAGTATTTT
J: TRBJ2-3
size: many
D: .
V: TRBV11-3

CDR3: CASSDPSRGFVYF
DNA: TGTGCCAGCAGTGACCCAAGCAGGGGGTTCGTTTACTTC
J: TRBJ2-4
size: few
D: TRBD1
V: TRBV6-1

CDR3: CAISSIGGRAVHEQYF
DNA: TGTGCCATCAGCTCAATAGGTGGCAGGGCAGTCCACGAGCAGTACTTC
J: TRBJ2-7
size: many
D: .
V: TRBV10-3

CDR3: CASSQDRTGHNQPQHF
DNA: TGCGCCAGCAGCCAAGACAGGACAGGGCACAATCAGCCCCAGCATTTT
J: TRBJ1-5
size: .
D: TRBD1
V: TRBV4-3

CDR3: CASSLNGEAGTQYF
DNA: TGTGCTAGCAGCTTAAACGGAGAAGCGGGGACCCAGTACTTC
J: TRBJ2-5
size: many
D: .
V: TRBV7-7

CDR3: CASSTVGSNQPQHF
DNA: TGTGCCAGCAGCACCGTCGGGAGCAATCAGCCCCAGCATTTT
J: TRBJ1-5
size: .
D: .
V: TRBV11-2

CDR3: CASSRDGTSSDTQYF
DNA: TGTGCCAGCAGCCGCGATGGGACTAGTAGCGATACGCAGTATTTT
J: TRBJ2-3
size: .
D: TRBD2
V: TRBV6-2/TRBV6-3

CDR3: CATSRNRGDTEAFF
DNA: TGTGCCACCAGCAGGAATAGGGGGGACACTGAAGCTTTCTTT
J: TRBJ1-1
size: few
D: .
V: TRBV15

CDR3: CASTSSAGTDTQYF
DNA: TGTGCCAGCACCTCCTCGGCCGGCACAGATACGCAGTATTTT
J: TRBJ2-3
size: many
D: .
V: TRBV12-3/TRBV12-4

CDR3: CASRHAWVRGYSNQPQHF
DNA: TGTGCAAGTCGCCATGCTTGGGTCAGGGGATATAGCAATCAGCCCCAGCATTTT
J: TRBJ1-5
size: few
D: .
V: TRBV12-2